The 32 T cell receptor beta chains below come from one sample, sequenced in a study of blood T cell repertoires in COVID-19. The method was immunoSEQ multiplex PCR; TCRdb's version includes in-frame clones alone and lacks a portion of them. This sample has roughly 400,000 clones, with 70% to 90% found just once. The sequenced sample consisted of PBMCs or T cells enriched from blood (not recorded which). The receptors were gathered from a woman between 18 and 29 years old who had been exposed to COVID-19.

V usage is TRBV19 and J usage is TRBJ2-4; TRBD1 matches 10 bases. CDR3 length: 13 amino acids. Losses at the gene ends were 3 bases for V and 8 bases for J; bases not matched to a gene: 1. CDR1 LNHDA and CDR2 SQIVND come from the germline V gene (reference sequence). The DNA of the CDR3 is TGTGCCAGTAGTATGGACAGGGGGGACATTCAGTACTTC. This encodes CASSMDRGDIQYF.

The chain carries TRBV28 and TRBJ2-7; TRBD1 aligns across 12 bases. The V and J ends lost 6 bases and 7 bases, in that order; junction bases with no gene match: 10. Germline CDR1 MDHEN, CDR2 SYDVKM. The CDR3 loop spans 15 amino acids. The CDR3 DNA sequence: TGTGCCAGCAGCCCGCCCGGGACAGGGGGCAGGGAGCAGTACTTC. As protein: CASSPPGTGGREQYF.

This clone was seen just once. CDR3 sequence (DNA): TGTGCCAGTAAGACTGCCGGGGATGAGCAGTTCTTC. This encodes CASKTAGDEQFF. The rearrangement joins TRBV19 to TRBJ2-1; possibly TRBD2 for D (5 bases). Germline CDR1 reads LNHDA; CDR2 reads SQIVND (reference sequence). This CDR3 contains 12 residues. V lost 7 bases, J lost 8 bases, and 12 bases lay in between.

The chain combines TRBV28 with TRBJ2-3, with 14 bases that match TRBD2. V lost 6 bases and J lost 5; bases outside the gene matches: 7. Germline V lookup: CDR1 MDHEN, CDR2 SYDVKM. There are 16 residues in the CDR3. Here the CDR3 reads CASRDGLAGGRDTQYF. CDR3 bases: TGTGCCAGCAGGGACGGACTAGCGGGGGGTAGAGATACGCAGTATTTT.

The V gene is TRBV7-2, the J gene TRBJ2-7; TRBD1 agrees at 12 bases. The CDR3 spans 15 residues. V dropped 5 bases and J dropped 6; count of bases not matched to a gene: 8. Germline loops: CDR1 SGHTA, CDR2 FQGNSA. In nucleotides, the CDR3 is TGTGCCAGCAGCATCCCCGGGACAGGGGGCGGCGAGCAGTACTTC. It codes for CASSIPGTGGGEQYF. Full variable domain (missing parts from reference TRBV7-2 and TRBJ2-7): GAGVSQSPSNKVTEKGKDVELRCDPISGHTALYWYRQSLGQGLEFLIYFQGNSAPDKSGLPSDRFSAERTGGSVSTLTIQRTQQEDSAVYLCASSIPGTGGGEQYFGPGTRLTVT.

V gene TRBV4-1 combines with J gene TRBJ2-7; TRBD1 agrees at 10 bases. This CDR3 spans 14 amino acids. CDR1 is MGHRA, CDR2 YSYEKL, per germline. V lost 2 bases and J lost 5; bases outside the gene matches: 3. CDR3 nucleotides: TGCGCCAGCAGCCAATTGACAGGGGGCAACGAGCAGTACTTC. Translated, it gives CASSQLTGGNEQYF.

This clone came up a few times. This chain joins TRBV5-4 and TRBJ2-3, with 9 bases aligning to TRBD2. V was pared by 0 bases and J by 3 bases, with 8 bases of the junction left unmatched. Germline V gives CDR1 SGHNT, CDR2 YYREEE (reference sequence). The CDR3 is 17 residues long. The CDR3 here is CASSLGGLAGRTDTQYF. As DNA, the CDR3 is TGTGCCAGCAGCTTGGGAGGTCTAGCGGGAAGGACAGATACGCAGTATTTT. Full variable domain (remainder filled in from reference TRBV5-4 and TRBJ2-3): ETGVTQSPTHLIKTRGQQVTLRCSSQSGHNTVSWYQQALGQGPQFIFQYYREEENGRGNFPPRFSGLQFPNYSSELNVNALELDDSALYLCASSLGGLAGRTDTQYFGPGTRLTVL.

This chain uses TRBV10-3 with TRBJ2-7; weak D call: TRBD1 (5 bases). Germline V lookup: CDR1 ENHRY, CDR2 SYGVKD. This CDR3 region has 11 residues. The V gene lost 8 bases and the J gene lost 1 base, with 6 bases spanning the gap. The CDR3 here is CAIGASYEQYF. CDR3 coding DNA: TGTGCCATCGGGGCATCCTACGAGCAGTACTTC.

The rearrangement joins TRBV11-2 to TRBJ2-7; perhaps TRBD2 as D (6 bases). The V gene lost 4 bases and the J gene lost 7 bases, with 17 bases spanning the gap. This CDR3 spans 14 amino acids. CDR1 SGHAT and CDR2 FQNNGV come from the germline V gene. Written as DNA, the CDR3 is TGTGCCAGCAGCTCGGGACTGCCAGTAGAAGAGCAGTACTTC. This gives the protein CASSSGLPVEEQYF.

V and J are TRBV13 and TRBJ2-7; maybe TRBD2 (6 bases). V was cut by 4 bases and J by 0 bases, with 10 bases left in between. Germline CDR1 and CDR2: PRHDT and FYEKMQ (reference sequence). The CDR3 runs 14 residues. The CDR3 DNA is TGTGCCAGCAGCTGGGGGGATCTCTCCTACGAGCAGTACTTC. Translated: CASSWGDLSYEQYF.

Concerning this clone: The same CDR3 arises from other DNA sequences in this sample as well. This rearrangement joins TRBV28 to TRBJ2-2; no clear D gene. The ends were cut back, 5 bases at V and 1 base at J, with 2 bases in the middle. Germline V gene data show CDR1 as MDHEN and CDR2 as SYDVKM. The CDR3 is 12 amino acids. CDR3 coding DNA: TGTGCCAGCAGTCTGAACACCGGGGAGCTGTTTTTT. Amino acids: CASSLNTGELFF.

This chain uses TRBV20-1 with TRBJ2-7; 10 positions agree with TRBD1. Germline values: CDR1 DFQATT, CDR2 SNEGSKA (reference sequence). V was clipped by 7 bases and J by 4 bases; unmatched bases: 1. The CDR3 runs 11 residues. CDR3 protein: CSGGQGYEQYF. The CDR3 DNA reads as TGCAGTGGGGGACAGGGGTACGAGCAGTACTTC.

The chain employs TRBV15 and TRBJ1-6; 9 bases are a match to TRBD1. Germline loops: CDR1 LNHNV, CDR2 YYDKDF (reference sequence). V shed 0 bases, J shed 10 bases, and the junction held 4 bases outside the gene matches. This CDR3 has 15 residues. CDR3 sequence: CATSRDLGQGSPLHF. CDR3 in DNA: TGTGCCACCAGCAGAGATCTTGGACAGGGGTCACCCCTCCACTTT.

The chain is built from TRBV28 and TRBJ1-4; D is possibly TRBD1 (5 bases). CDR3 size: 14 residues. Trimming took 7 bases from V and 7 from J, leaving 16 bases between them. Per germline, CDR1 MDHEN and CDR2 SYDVKM. The CDR3 region is CASTEMRGSEKLFF. In DNA form, the CDR3 reads TGTGCCAGCACGGAAATGCGGGGGAGTGAAAAACTGTTTTTT.

This chain uses TRBV12-3 or TRBV12-4 with TRBJ1-2; D call uncertain. The CDR3 totals 12 residues. V lost 4 bases and J lost 5, with 8 bases in between. CDR3 sequence: CASSSRRYGYTF. In DNA form, the CDR3 reads TGTGCCAGCAGTTCCCGGCGGTATGGCTACACCTTC.

This rearrangement joins TRBV6-5 to TRBJ1-1; 8 nucleotides match TRBD1. V was pared by 5 bases and J by 4 bases, with 6 bases of the junction left unmatched. This CDR3 has 14 amino acids. The germline V gene encodes CDR1 MNHEY and CDR2 SVGAGI. The CDR3 DNA follows: TGTGCCAGCAGTCTGACAGGGGAGGGCACTGAAGCTTTCTTT. Residues: CASSLTGEGTEAFF.

This clone has a handful of counts. This chain uses TRBV7-9 with TRBJ2-1; no reliable D call. With 5 bases removed from V and 5 bases from J, the gap between germline ends came to 10 bases. Germline CDR1 is SEHNR and CDR2 is FQNEAQ (reference sequence). The CDR3 runs 13 residues. CDR3 DNA: TGTGCCAGCAGCCGGTCTTCGGACAATGAGCAGTTCTTC. As protein: CASSRSSDNEQFF.

The chain couples TRBV5-4 to TRBJ1-1, with no clear D. CDR3 length: 13 amino acids. Trimming left V 5 bases short and J 3 bases short, with 11 bases between. Germline CDR1 SGHNT, CDR2 YYREEE (reference sequence). CDR3 loop: CASSPQVYTEAFF. Written as DNA, the CDR3 is TGTGCCAGCAGTCCGCAGGTGTACACTGAAGCTTTCTTT. The full variable domain, completed using reference TRBV5-4 and TRBJ1-1, is ETGVTQSPTHLIKTRGQQVTLRCSSQSGHNTVSWYQQALGQGPQFIFQYYREEENGRGNFPPRFSGLQFPNYSSELNVNALELDDSALYLCASSPQVYTEAFFGQGTRLTVV.

V usage is TRBV28 and J usage is TRBJ1-4; 12 bases are a match to TRBD1. Germline CDR1 is MDHEN and CDR2 is SYDVKM. J lost 7 bases, V lost 2 bases, and 5 bases had no gene match. CDR3 length: 16 amino acids. CDR3 nucleotides: TGTGCCAGCAGTTTACCCGGGACAGGGGGCATTGAAAAACTGTTTTTT. It specifies CASSLPGTGGIEKLFF.

This clone occurred a few times. The rearrangement joins TRBV9 to TRBJ1-4, with TRBD1 matching over 7 bases. The CDR3 extends over 12 amino acids. V shed 5 bases, J shed 5 bases, and the junction held 0 bases outside the gene matches. The germline V gene has CDR1 SGDLS and CDR2 YYNGEE. Written as DNA, the CDR3 is TGTGCCAGCAGGGGACAGAATGAAAAACTGTTTTTT. Amino acid sequence: CASRGQNEKLFF.

The chain couples TRBV4-2 to TRBJ2-7; the D gene is possibly TRBD2 (5 bases). Trimming stripped 0 bases from V and 3 bases from J, with 6 bases between. Germline CDR1 reads LGHNA; CDR2 reads YNFKEQ. The CDR3 sequence is 13 residues long. The CDR3, as DNA: TGTGCCAGCAGCCAAGATGGACTCTACGAGCAGTACTTC. Residues: CASSQDGLYEQYF.

The rearrangement links TRBV4-1 to TRBJ1-1; possible D gene TRBD1, 5 bases. The CDR3 sequence is 12 residues long. V lost 6 bases and J lost 5, with 10 bases in between. Germline values: CDR1 MGHRA, CDR2 YSYEKL. DNA of the CDR3: TGCGCCAGCAGGGCTCAGGGTACTGAAGCTTTCTTT. Translated, it gives CASRAQGTEAFF.

A single count supports this clone. V gene TRBV28 combines with J gene TRBJ2-1; 7 bases line up with TRBD2. Looked up from germline, CDR1 is MDHEN and CDR2 is SYDVKM. This CDR3 has 16 residues. V trimming: 8 bases; J trimming: 2 bases; junction bases outside the gene matches: 12. CDR3 coding DNA: TGTGCCAGCCTTTATGCTCTCCGGGGGGCCTACAATGAGCAGTTCTTC. Protein sequence: CASLYALRGAYNEQFF.

The V and J genes are TRBV24-1 and TRBJ2-2; D not certain. The CDR3 is 12 amino acids. The V gene lost 5 bases and the J gene lost 4 bases, with 4 bases spanning the gap. The germline V gene encodes CDR1 KGHDR and CDR2 SFDVKD. CDR3 residues: CATSAGTGELFF. The CDR3, as DNA: TGTGCCACCAGTGCAGGCACCGGGGAGCTGTTTTTT.

A single count supports this clone. The chain is built from TRBV5-8 and TRBJ2-7, with D perhaps TRBD1 (5 bases). Germline CDR1 reads SGHTS; CDR2 reads YDEGEE. V gave up 5 bases and J gave up 2 bases, with 14 bases separating them. This CDR3 contains 14 residues. CDR3 DNA: TGTGCCAGCAGATCAACAGGATTTACCTACGAGCAGTACTTC. Residues: CASRSTGFTYEQYF.

There are a few counts of this clone. The genes are TRBV7-9 and TRBJ2-2; 9 bases match TRBD1. Germline CDR1 is SEHNR and CDR2 is FQNEAQ (reference sequence). V shed 5 bases, J shed 1 base, and the junction held 5 bases outside the gene matches. This CDR3 contains 16 residues. This CDR3 is CASSSRDRVNTGELFF. CDR3 coding DNA: TGTGCCAGCAGCAGCCGGGACAGGGTGAACACCGGGGAGCTGTTTTTT.

The chain links TRBV9 to TRBJ2-1; the match to TRBD2 covers 8 bases. CDR1 and CDR2 from the germline V gene are SGDLS and YYNGEE. Trimming cost V 2 bases and J 2 bases; bases outside gene matches: 6. This CDR3 has 16 amino acids. The CDR3 loop is CASSVPRGGTYNEQFF. CDR3 in DNA: TGTGCCAGCAGCGTCCCTCGCGGGGGGACCTACAATGAGCAGTTCTTC. The full variable domain, completed using reference TRBV9 and TRBJ2-1, is DSGVTQTPKHLITATGQRVTLRCSPRSGDLSVYWYQQSLDQGLQFLIQYYNGEERAKGNILERFSAQQFPDLHSELNLSSLELGDSALYFCASSVPRGGTYNEQFFGPGTRLTVL.

The chain uses TRBV6-5 and TRBJ2-7; 8 bases are shared with TRBD1. V shed 5 bases and J 2 bases; nucleotides not matched to a gene: 5. The germline V gene encodes CDR1 MNHEY and CDR2 SVGAGI. The length of the CDR3 is 14 residues. DNA for the CDR3: TGTGCCAGCAGTAGCCGGACAGGGCCCTACGAGCAGTACTTC. Protein product: CASSSRTGPYEQYF.

This sequence joins TRBV27 and TRBJ2-7, with 9 bases fitting TRBD2. The germline CDR1 and CDR2 sequences are MNHEY and SMNVEV (reference sequence). The CDR3 length is 15 residues. With 0 bases clipped from V and 3 bases from J, the junction kept 3 bases outside the gene matches. The CDR3 here is CASSLSGTSFYEQYF. The CDR3 DNA sequence: TGTGCCAGCAGTTTATCTGGGACTAGCTTCTACGAGCAGTACTTC.

V gene TRBV6-1 combines with J gene TRBJ2-3; D is unclear. Germline assignment: CDR1 MNHNS and CDR2 SASEGT. Trimming stripped 2 bases from V and 9 bases from J, with 6 bases between. This CDR3 contains 11 residues. CDR3 in DNA: TGTGCCAGCAGTGAACTAGAGACGCAGTATTTT. Translating it yields CASSELETQYF.

The chain is built from TRBV5-4 and TRBJ2-7; possibly TRBD1 for D (5 bases). Germline V gene data show CDR1 as SGHNT and CDR2 as YYREEE (reference sequence). The ends were cut back, 4 bases at V and 2 bases at J, with 13 bases in the middle. The CDR3 is 14 residues long. CDR3 bases: TGTGCCAGCAGCCTAATCAGGGTTACCTACGAGCAGTACTTC. Protein product: CASSLIRVTYEQYF.

The chain uses TRBV6-2 or TRBV6-3 and TRBJ1-2; D is unclear. Germline-derived CDR1 and CDR2 are MNHEY and SVGEGT. CDR3 length: 20 amino acids. The V and J ends lost 5 bases and 2 bases respectively, with 30 bases between them. The CDR3 coding sequence is TGTGCCAGCAGTCCACGAACGGGCTCTCGGGAACTCTACTTCAACTATGGCTACACCTTC. This codes for CASSPRTGSRELYFNYGYTF.